What follows describes a single TCR beta chain. Its specificity is unknown. This record belongs to a study of graft-versus-host responses after intestinal transplantation. Study-level information: Multivisceral, liver-intestinal, or isolated intestinal grafts went to recipients. Anti-thymocyte globulin was used for induction in all recipients, who then took tacrolimus and steroids for roughly three years. The study's findings and limits: Marrow from the recipient contained GvH clones, some of which had appeared first in ileum or blood. Declines in HvG clones occurring early post-transplant were associated with peak circulating GvH clone levels.

CDR1 is SEHNR and CDR2 is FQNEAQ in the germline V gene (reference sequence). CDR3 length: 14 residues. V shed 1 base, J shed 4 bases, and the junction held 2 bases outside the gene matches. Produced via immunoSEQ multiplex PCR; TCRdb's table is partial and in-frame only. The sample lists 43,000 or so clones, 85% to 95% occurring once. This TCR was sampled from a human patient who received an intestinal transplant, so some T cells may come from the graft donor. The sample in question was PBMCs, obtained more than 750 days after a first intestinal transplant, on the day of a second. The chain has TRBV7-9 and TRBJ2-3, with 7 nucleotides matching TRBD2. Here the CDR3 reads CASSLDLAADTQYF. Here the CDR3 DNA reads TGTGCCAGCAGCTTAGATCTAGCGGCAGATACGCAGTATTTT.